Following are 32 T cell receptor beta chains from one sample sequenced in a study of blood T cell repertoires in COVID-19. Data came from immunoSEQ multiplex PCR; TCRdb stores just in-frame clones and leaves some out. The sample consists of roughly 41,000 clones, 70% to 90% of them appearing once. Sequencing was performed on peripheral blood. Every receptor here comes from a human donor in a cohort sampled during active COVID-19. The donor label of this sample is uncertain.

The chain recombines TRBV9 with TRBJ2-7; 8 nucleotides agree with TRBD1. This CDR3 has 14 residues. In germline, CDR1 is SGDLS, CDR2 YYNGEE. V lost 2 bases and J lost 3; bases outside the gene matches: 4. The CDR3 region has the DNA TGTGCCAGCAGCGTCGGACAGGGAAACTACGAGCAGTACTTC. Translating gives CASSVGQGNYEQYF.

The chain combines TRBV7-9 with TRBJ1-1, with 8 bases aligning to TRBD1. Germline V lookup: CDR1 SEHNR, CDR2 FQNEAQ (reference sequence). This CDR3 contains 16 residues. The junction had 10 bases not matched to a gene; V was cut back by 3 bases and J by 4 bases. The CDR3, as DNA: TGTGCCAGCAGCTTTCCATCGGACAGGGCAGGCACTGAAGCTTTCTTT. Translated, it gives CASSFPSDRAGTEAFF.

The chain joins TRBV29-1 to TRBJ2-3, with TRBD1 matching over 8 bases. In germline, CDR1 is SQVTM, CDR2 ANQGSEA. The CDR3 totals 15 residues. With V trimmed by 7 bases and J by 3 bases, 12 bases remained unmatched. In nucleotides, the CDR3 is TGCAGCGCCCGCAGGGGGCAATCGGGGACAGATACGCAGTATTTT. Protein: CSARRGQSGTDTQYF.

The rearrangement uses TRBV7-8 and TRBJ2-1, with 8 bases fitting TRBD2. Losses at the gene ends were 1 base for V and 4 bases for J; bases not matched to a gene: 3. The germline V gene encodes CDR1 SGHVS and CDR2 FQNEAQ. The CDR3 contains 15 residues. Here the CDR3 DNA reads TGTGCCAGCAGCTTAGACCAGCGGGGGTACAATGAGCAGTTCTTC. This sequence encodes CASSLDQRGYNEQFF. The variable domain in full, completed from reference TRBV7-8 and TRBJ2-1, reads GAGVSQSPRYKVAKRGQDVALRCDPISGHVSLFWYQQALGQGPEFLTYFQNEAQLDKSGLPSDRFFAERPEGSVSTLKIQRTQQEDSAVYLCASSLDQRGYNEQFFGPGTRLTVL.

V gene TRBV27 combines with J gene TRBJ2-7; 11 nucleotides align to TRBD1. In germline, CDR1 is MNHEY, CDR2 SMNVEV (reference sequence). This CDR3 spans 15 amino acids. The trim removed 3 bases at V and 3 bases at J, leaving 4 bases unmatched. CDR3 DNA: TGTGCCAGCAGTTTGGGGACAGGGGGTAACTACGAGCAGTACTTC. Its translation: CASSLGTGGNYEQYF.

This clone came up once. CDR3 DNA: TGTGCCAGCAGCATCCGGACTAGCTCCTCCTACAATGAGCAGTTCTTC. Its translation: CASSIRTSSSYNEQFF. The V and J genes are TRBV9 and TRBJ2-1; 8 bases line up with TRBD2. Germline trimming cut 4 bases from V and 0 bases from J; bases unmatched to any gene: 6. The V gene's germline CDR1 is SGDLS and CDR2 YYNGEE. The length of the CDR3 is 16 residues.

The chain links TRBV5-1 to TRBJ2-1; TRBD2 matches at 14 bases. J lost 4 bases, V lost 4 bases, and 4 bases had no gene match. The CDR3 runs to 16 residues. CDR1 and CDR2 (germline): SGHRS, YFSETQ. The CDR3 sequence: CASSPGTSGGYNEQFF. In nucleotides, the CDR3 is TGCGCCAGCAGCCCAGGGACTAGCGGGGGTTACAATGAGCAGTTCTTC.

This clone was seen just once. CDR3 region: CASSVDVAGGTQTQYF. Written as DNA, the CDR3 is TGTGCCAGCAGCGTAGATGTTGCGGGGGGCACCCAGACCCAGTACTTC. The J gene is TRBJ2-5, the V gene TRBV9, with 8 bases matching TRBD2. This CDR3 is built from 16 residues. Looked up from germline, CDR1 is SGDLS and CDR2 is YYNGEE. V dropped 0 bases and J dropped 6; count of bases not matched to a gene: 10.

The chain uses TRBV7-3 and TRBJ2-1; 14 bases map to TRBD2. The V and J ends lost 4 bases and 6 bases, in that order; junction bases with no gene match: 2. The CDR3 has 15 amino acids. CDR1 and CDR2 (germline): SGHTA, FQGTGA. The CDR3 here is CASSSGLAGVNEQFF. The CDR3, as DNA: TGTGCCAGCAGCTCGGGACTAGCGGGGGTCAATGAGCAGTTCTTC.

The chain carries TRBV7-9 and TRBJ2-5, with D maybe TRBD1 (5 bases). The CDR3 runs 15 residues. Trimming cost V 1 base and J 3 bases, with 12 bases left between them. Per germline, CDR1 SEHNR and CDR2 FQNEAQ (reference sequence). CDR3 sequence: CASSLEGMREETQYF. DNA of the CDR3: TGTGCCAGCAGCTTAGAGGGGATGCGAGAAGAGACCCAGTACTTC. The full variable domain, rest sourced from reference TRBV7-9 and TRBJ2-5, is DTGVSQNPRHKITKRGQNVTFRCDPISEHNRLYWYRQTLGQGPEFLTYFQNEAQLEKSRLLSDRFSAERPKGSFSTLEIQRTEQGDSAMYLCASSLEGMREETQYFGPGTRLLVL.

The genes are TRBV25-1 and TRBJ2-7, with 13 bases matching TRBD2. The V gene end was trimmed by 1 base and the J gene end by 7 bases; junction bases not matched to a gene: 10. The CDR3 totals 17 residues. CDR1 MGHDK and CDR2 SYGVNS come from the germline V gene. CDR3 sequence reads: CASSELPGLAGCLEQYF. In DNA form, the CDR3 reads TGTGCCAGCAGTGAATTACCGGGACTAGCGGGGTGCCTGGAGCAGTACTTC.

The chain couples TRBV18 to TRBJ2-5; 7 bases line up with TRBD1. CDR3 size: 13 residues. J lost 2 bases, V lost 6 bases, and 3 bases had no gene match. In germline, CDR1 is KGHSH, CDR2 LQKENI. The CDR3 protein is CASSPGQQETQYF. The DNA of the CDR3 is TGTGCCAGCTCCCCGGGACAGCAAGAGACCCAGTACTTC.

The V gene is TRBV2, the J gene TRBJ2-2; 10 positions match TRBD2. There are 15 residues in the CDR3. Germline V lookup: CDR1 SNHLY, CDR2 FYNNEI. J lost 4 bases, V lost 3 bases, and 2 bases had no gene match. The CDR3 nucleotides are TGTGCCAGCAGTGAGAAGCGGGGGGGCACCGGGGAGCTGTTTTTT. It is translated as CASSEKRGGTGELFF.

The chain combines TRBV5-1 with TRBJ2-1; 7 bases are a match to TRBD2. Per germline, CDR1 SGHRS and CDR2 YFSETQ. This CDR3 region has 14 residues. The J segment lost 0 bases and the V segment lost 5 bases, leaving 2 bases of the junction unmatched. CDR3 coding DNA: TGCGCCAGCAGTAGGACTAGCTCCTACAATGAGCAGTTCTTC. Its protein product is CASSRTSSYNEQFF.

The chain joins TRBV27 to TRBJ2-7; TRBD2 aligns across 8 bases. CDR1 is MNHEY, CDR2 SMNVEV, per germline (reference sequence). V lost 2 bases and J lost 6; bases outside the gene matches: 6. The CDR3 has 14 residues. This chain's CDR3 is CASSLNGGAVEQYF. CDR3 bases: TGTGCCAGCAGTTTAAACGGGGGGGCCGTCGAGCAGTACTTC.

The CDR3, as DNA: TGTGCCAGCAGTTACGGGCAGGATCGCACAGATACGCAGTATTTT. It encodes CASSYGQDRTDTQYF. The chain uses TRBV6-6 and TRBJ2-3, with unresolved D. Per the germline V gene, CDR1 is MNHNY and CDR2 is SVGAGI (reference sequence). V was pared by 2 bases and J by 1 base, with 10 bases between. The CDR3 is made up of 15 amino acids.

The CDR3 reads CASSSQGVKTQYF. CDR3 nucleotide sequence: TGTGCCAGCAGCTCACAGGGGGTTAAGACCCAGTACTTC. The genes are TRBV11-1 and TRBJ2-5; 8 bases line up with TRBD1. Germline values: CDR1 SGHAT, CDR2 FQDESV (reference sequence). The V and J ends lost 4 bases and 6 bases, in that order; junction bases with no gene match: 4. The CDR3 loop spans 13 amino acids.

This chain links TRBV7-2 with TRBJ2-3; 14 nucleotides line up with TRBD2. V lost 5 bases to trimming and J lost 7 bases; unmatched junction nucleotides: 8. Germline lookup yields CDR1 SGHTA and CDR2 FQGNSA. This CDR3 has 16 residues. CDR3 nucleotide sequence: TGTGCCAGCAGCCCCCGGACTAGCGGGGGGCAGAATACGCAGTATTTT. Encoded protein: CASSPRTSGGQNTQYF.

The rearrangement joins TRBV7-3 to TRBJ2-2; 10 positions agree with TRBD1. J gave up 0 bases and V 1 base, and 2 bases lay outside the gene matches. CDR1 SGHTA and CDR2 FQGTGA come from the germline V gene. The CDR3 consists of 17 residues. CDR3 nucleotides: TGTGCCAGCAGCTTAAAGACAGGGGGCACGAACACCGGGGAGCTGTTTTTT. Its protein product is CASSLKTGGTNTGELFF.

This clone appeared a single time. The chain carries TRBV7-2 and TRBJ1-4; D not certain. Germline V gene sequence: CDR1 SGHTA, CDR2 FQGNSA. The CDR3 length is 16 residues. The V and J ends lost 5 bases and 3 bases respectively, with 16 bases between them. As DNA, the CDR3 is TGTGCCAGCAGCAAGGAGCTGCCGAGATCTAATGAAAAACTGTTTTTT. Its protein is CASSKELPRSNEKLFF.

The chain recombines TRBV7-9 with TRBJ1-2; 8 bases map to TRBD1. The CDR3 is 11 residues long. The germline CDR1 and CDR2 sequences are SEHNR and FQNEAQ (reference sequence). Trimming removed 5 bases from V and 7 bases from J; junction bases left unmatched: 0. The CDR3 loop reads CASSDRGGYTF. The DNA for the CDR3 is TGTGCCAGCAGCGACAGGGGTGGCTACACCTTC.

The J gene is TRBJ1-1, the V gene TRBV5-5; possibly TRBD1 for D (6 bases). Germline values: CDR1 SGHKS, CDR2 YYEKEE (reference sequence). CDR3 length equals 18 residues. V gave up 0 bases and J gave up 0 bases, with 18 bases separating them. The CDR3 here is CASSLAGGGPTLNTEAFF. The DNA for the CDR3 is TGTGCCAGCAGCTTGGCCGGGGGGGGCCCCACATTGAACACTGAAGCTTTCTTT.

This rearrangement joins TRBV11-2 to TRBJ1-4; no firm D call. Trimming removed 0 bases from V and 5 bases from J, with 7 bases in between. This CDR3 spans 14 amino acids. Germline values: CDR1 SGHAT, CDR2 FQNNGV. This CDR3 reads CASSLDFQNEKLFF. For the CDR3, the DNA is TGTGCCAGCAGCTTAGATTTCCAGAATGAAAAACTGTTTTTT.

This sequence joins TRBV7-2 and TRBJ1-1; unclear D gene. V was cut by 1 base and J by 5 bases, with 11 bases left in between. The germline V gene encodes CDR1 SGHTA and CDR2 FQGNSA. The CDR3 length is 14 residues. Here the CDR3 DNA reads TGTGCCAGCAGCTTAGGCGGTACTAAAACTGAAGCTTTCTTT. This codes for CASSLGGTKTEAFF.

This chain connects TRBV9 to TRBJ1-1; D not resolved. The germline V and J ends were trimmed by 2 bases and 4 bases, with 9 bases remaining between them. CDR3 length: 13 residues. Germline V gene data show CDR1 as SGDLS and CDR2 as YYNGEE. In DNA form, the CDR3 reads TGTGCCAGCAGCGTTGAGTCAACCACTGAAGCTTTCTTT. Residues: CASSVESTTEAFF.

V gene TRBV11-3 combines with J gene TRBJ1-1, with D perhaps matching TRBD1 (5 bases). The CDR3 contains 13 residues. The V gene's germline CDR1 is SGHNT and CDR2 YENEEA. The V end was cut by 4 bases, the J end by 4 bases, with 10 bases between. CDR3 residues: CASSSGLSTEAFF. In nucleotides, the CDR3 is TGTGCCAGCAGCTCAGGGTTGAGCACTGAAGCTTTCTTT.

The chain is built from TRBV6-5 and TRBJ1-2; a possible D gene is TRBD1 (5 bases). Germline V gives CDR1 MNHEY, CDR2 SVGAGI. Trimming removed 6 bases from V and 1 base from J, with 12 bases in between. The CDR3 length is 14 residues. CDR3 DNA: TGTGCCAGCAGCCCGCCGACAGTTAACTATGGCTACACCTTC. It yields the protein CASSPPTVNYGYTF.

DNA for the CDR3: TGTGCCAGCAGCTTGGAGGCCCAGGTCAGCACAGATACGCAGTATTTT. This translates into CASSLEAQVSTDTQYF. The rearrangement links TRBV5-5 to TRBJ2-3; no clear D. Trimming left V 0 bases short and J 0 bases short, with 11 bases between. The V gene's germline CDR1 is SGHKS and CDR2 YYEKEE (reference sequence). This CDR3 has 16 residues.

The genes are TRBV2 and TRBJ2-2; TRBD1 matches at 7 bases. V was clipped by 7 bases and J by 4 bases; unmatched bases: 6. The length of the CDR3 is 14 residues. Germline V gives CDR1 SNHLY, CDR2 FYNNEI. CDR3: CASNWDSSTGELFF. CDR3 DNA: TGTGCCAGCAATTGGGACAGCTCCACCGGGGAGCTGTTTTTT. The full variable domain, completed using reference TRBV2 and TRBJ2-2, is EPEVTQTPSHQVTQMGQEVILRCVPISNHLYFYWYRQILGQKVEFLVSFYNNEISEKSEIFDDQFSVERPDGSNFTLKIRSTKLEDSAMYFCASNWDSSTGELFFGEGSRLTVL.

The chain has TRBV7-3 and TRBJ2-3, with D perhaps TRBD2 (7 bases). The CDR3 is 14 amino acids. From germline, CDR1 is SGHTA and CDR2 FQGTGA. V was clipped by 5 bases and J by 4 bases, with 13 bases between them. The CDR3 nucleotides read TGTGCCAGCAGCCCGGGGGGCCGGCCAGATACGCAGTATTTT. Protein product: CASSPGGRPDTQYF. The variable domain in full, completed from reference TRBV7-3 and TRBJ2-3, reads GAGVSQTPSNKVTEKGKYVELRCDPISGHTALYWYRQSLGQGPEFLIYFQGTGAADDSGLPNDRFFAVRPEGSVSTLKIQRTERGDSAVYLCASSPGGRPDTQYFGPGTRLTVL.

This clone was seen once. The CDR3 nucleotides read TGTGCCAGCAGTTCACAGGGTGGGGCTAAAGAGACCCAGTACTTC. Its translation is CASSSQGGAKETQYF. V and J are TRBV6-5 and TRBJ2-5, with D perhaps TRBD1 (6 bases). The V gene's germline CDR1 is MNHEY and CDR2 SVGAGI. Deletions cut 4 bases from V and 3 bases from J, with 15 bases between. The CDR3 spans 15 residues.

Only one count was recorded for this clone. The CDR3, as DNA: TGTGCCAGCAGCCGTGACAGTAGCAATCAGCCCCAGCATTTT. Translation: CASSRDSSNQPQHF. This rearrangement joins TRBV7-2 to TRBJ1-5; D is possibly TRBD1 (5 bases). The CDR3 has 14 amino acids. The germline CDR1 and CDR2 sequences are SGHTA and FQGNSA. V lost 5 bases to trimming and J lost 0 bases, with 8 bases between them.